Described below is a single TCR beta chain sequence and its context. The method was immunoSEQ multiplex PCR; TCRdb's version includes in-frame clones alone and lacks a portion of them. The sample records over 400,000 clones, approximately 92% being singletons. The treatment was: 15 to 20 received Ad26.COV2.S at low or high dose, single or two shots; five or six received placebo; per-sample allocation not given. Day 63 after the first injection of vaccine or placebo was the sampling time. This adult donor, from Boston, was 18-55 years old. The germline gives CDR1 LNHDA, CDR2 SQIVND (reference sequence). CDR3 size: 14 residues. The V end was cut by 10 bases, the J end by 8 bases, with 21 bases between. This sample was included in a study of Ad26.COV2.S vaccination and SARS-CoV-2 variants. Study summary: Into the muscle, Ad26.COV2.S was dosed once or twice, 56 days apart.

This TCR came from a person between 18 and 60 years old who received the Ad26.COV2.S COVID-19 vaccine or a placebo. J is TRBJ2-4 and V is TRBV19; either TRBD1 or TRBD2 may supply D (5 bases each). This material consisted of peripheral blood, taken in a trial of Ad26.COV2.S vaccine versus placebo. As DNA, the CDR3 is TGTGCCACCTCCGTCGGGACGGTTTACGACATTCAGTACTTC. It yields the protein CATSVGTVYDIQYF.